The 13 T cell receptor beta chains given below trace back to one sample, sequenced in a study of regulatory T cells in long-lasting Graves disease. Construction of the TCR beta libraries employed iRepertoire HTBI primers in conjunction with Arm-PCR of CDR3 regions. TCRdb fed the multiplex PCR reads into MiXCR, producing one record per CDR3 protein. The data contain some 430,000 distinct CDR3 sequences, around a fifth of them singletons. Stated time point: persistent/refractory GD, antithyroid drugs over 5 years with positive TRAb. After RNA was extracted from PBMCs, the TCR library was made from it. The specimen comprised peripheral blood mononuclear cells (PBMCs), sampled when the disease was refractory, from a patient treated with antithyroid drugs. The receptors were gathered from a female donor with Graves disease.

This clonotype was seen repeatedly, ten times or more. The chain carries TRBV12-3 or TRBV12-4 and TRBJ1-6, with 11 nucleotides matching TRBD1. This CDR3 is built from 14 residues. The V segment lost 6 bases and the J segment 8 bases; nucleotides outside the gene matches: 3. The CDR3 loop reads CASSKGQGDSPLHF. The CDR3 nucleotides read TGTGCCAGCAGCAAGGGACAGGGGGATTCACCCCTCCACTTT.

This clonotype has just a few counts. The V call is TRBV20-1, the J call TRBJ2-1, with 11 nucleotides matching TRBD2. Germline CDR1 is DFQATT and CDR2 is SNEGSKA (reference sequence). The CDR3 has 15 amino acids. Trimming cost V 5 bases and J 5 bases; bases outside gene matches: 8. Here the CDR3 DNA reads TGCAGTGCTTTTAGCGGGAGGGCAGGCCACAATGAGCAGTTCTTC. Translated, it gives CSAFSGRAGHNEQFF.

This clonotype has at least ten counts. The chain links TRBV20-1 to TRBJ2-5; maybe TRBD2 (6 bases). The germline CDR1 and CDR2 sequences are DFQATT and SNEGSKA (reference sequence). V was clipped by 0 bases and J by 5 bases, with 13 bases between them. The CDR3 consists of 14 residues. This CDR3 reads CSAREGLAGETQYF. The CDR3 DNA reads TGCAGTGCTAGAGAGGGTCTCGCGGGGGAGACCCAGTACTTC.

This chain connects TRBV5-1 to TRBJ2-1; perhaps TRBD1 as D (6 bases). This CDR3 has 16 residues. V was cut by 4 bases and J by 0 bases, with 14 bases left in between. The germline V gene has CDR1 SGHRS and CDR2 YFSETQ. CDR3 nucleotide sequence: TGCGCCAGCAGCCCCGAGCAGGGGAGCTCCTACAATGAGCAGTTCTTC. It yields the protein CASSPEQGSSYNEQFF.

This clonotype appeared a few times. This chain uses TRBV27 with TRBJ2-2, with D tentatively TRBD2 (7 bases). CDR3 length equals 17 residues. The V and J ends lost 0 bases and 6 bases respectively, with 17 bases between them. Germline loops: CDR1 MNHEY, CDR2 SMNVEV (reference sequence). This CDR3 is CASSLSGGQEVSGELFF. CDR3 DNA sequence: TGTGCCAGCAGTTTATCCGGGGGGCAGGAGGTTTCCGGGGAGCTGTTTTTT.

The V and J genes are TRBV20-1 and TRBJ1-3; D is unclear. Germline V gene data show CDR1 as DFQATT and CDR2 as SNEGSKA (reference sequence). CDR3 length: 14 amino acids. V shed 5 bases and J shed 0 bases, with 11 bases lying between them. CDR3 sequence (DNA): TGCAGTGCTTTGGACGGTTACTCTGGAAACACCATATATTTT. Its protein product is CSALDGYSGNTIYF.

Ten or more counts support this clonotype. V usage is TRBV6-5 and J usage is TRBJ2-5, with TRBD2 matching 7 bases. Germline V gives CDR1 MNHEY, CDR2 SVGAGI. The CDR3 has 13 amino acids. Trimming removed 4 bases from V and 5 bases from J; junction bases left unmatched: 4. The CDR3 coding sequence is TGTGCCAGCAGTTGGCGGGAGTGGGAGACCCAGTACTTC. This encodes CASSWREWETQYF.

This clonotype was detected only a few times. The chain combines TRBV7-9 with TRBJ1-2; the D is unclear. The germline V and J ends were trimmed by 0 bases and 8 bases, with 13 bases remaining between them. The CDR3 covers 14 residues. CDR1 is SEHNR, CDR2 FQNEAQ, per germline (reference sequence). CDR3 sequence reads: CASSLATLKRGYTF. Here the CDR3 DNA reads TGTGCCAGCAGCTTAGCCACCCTGAAACGAGGCTACACCTTC.

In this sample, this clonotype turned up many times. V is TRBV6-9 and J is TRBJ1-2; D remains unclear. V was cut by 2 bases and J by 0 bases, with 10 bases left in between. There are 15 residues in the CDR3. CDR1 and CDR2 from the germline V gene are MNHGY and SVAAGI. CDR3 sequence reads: CASSYRFPPNYGYTF. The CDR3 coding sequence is TGTGCCAGCAGTTATCGGTTCCCCCCTAACTATGGCTACACCTTC.

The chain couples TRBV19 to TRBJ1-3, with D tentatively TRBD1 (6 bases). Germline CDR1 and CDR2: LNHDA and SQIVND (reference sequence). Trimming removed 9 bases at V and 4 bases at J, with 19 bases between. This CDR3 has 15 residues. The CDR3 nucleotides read TGTGCCAGCAGCATAGCGGGGGCGCCGGGAAACACCATATATTTT. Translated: CASSIAGAPGNTIYF.

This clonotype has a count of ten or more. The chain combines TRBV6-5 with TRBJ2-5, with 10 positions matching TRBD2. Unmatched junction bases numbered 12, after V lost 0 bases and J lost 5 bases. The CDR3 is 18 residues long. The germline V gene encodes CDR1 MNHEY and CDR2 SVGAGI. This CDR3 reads CASSYSPGWTSGFETQYF. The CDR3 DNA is TGTGCCAGCAGTTACTCACCCGGGTGGACTAGCGGTTTTGAGACCCAGTACTTC.

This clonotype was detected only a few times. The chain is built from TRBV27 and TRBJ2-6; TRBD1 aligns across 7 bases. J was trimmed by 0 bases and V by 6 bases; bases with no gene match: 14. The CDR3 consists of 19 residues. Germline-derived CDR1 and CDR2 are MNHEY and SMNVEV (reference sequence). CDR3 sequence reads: CASSRLGQFSVSGANVLTF. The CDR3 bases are TGTGCCAGCAGCCGCCTGGGACAGTTCAGTGTCTCTGGGGCCAACGTCCTGACTTTC. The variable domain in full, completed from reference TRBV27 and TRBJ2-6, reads EAQVTQNPRYLITVTGKKLTVTCSQNMNHEYMSWYRQDPGLGLRQIYYSMNVEVTDKGDVPEGYKVSRKEKRNFPLILESPSPNQTSLYFCASSRLGQFSVSGANVLTFGAGSRLTVL.

CDR3 DNA sequence: TGTGCCAGCAGCCGGCGGAATTCTTCCAACTATGGCTACACCTTC. Residues: CASSRRNSSNYGYTF. The V gene is TRBV7-9, the J gene TRBJ1-2, with no clear D. Per the germline V gene, CDR1 is SEHNR and CDR2 is FQNEAQ (reference sequence). Trimming pared 5 bases from V and 2 bases from J, leaving 15 bases between. This CDR3 region has 15 residues.